Below are 3 T cell receptor beta chains sequenced from a single sample in a study of tumor-infiltrating lymphocytes in primary liver carcinoma. Unsorted whole blood yielded blood RNA, and germline DNA was extracted as well. Researchers generated TCR beta cDNA from about 500 ng of total RNA, relying on a constant-region primer. Amplification in three nested multiplex PCR rounds with slightly modified ARM-PCR gave rise to TCR beta libraries. Primers for the first two PCR rounds were TRBV1-TRBV30 forward primers and a C-beta reverse primer (roughly 9 cycles per round). Via MiXCR, TCRdb re-called the multiplex PCR reads, giving one row per CDR3 protein. The sample lists about 180,000 distinct CDR3 sequences, over 50% occurring once. Sequencing used peripheral blood. These receptors were obtained from a man in his forties or fifties with primary liver carcinoma and hepatitis B virus infection.

About this clonotype: This clone may be a read error of a much larger clone one base away. The chain combines TRBV11-2 with TRBJ1-1; D call uncertain. Germline-derived CDR1 and CDR2 are SGHAT and FQNNGV. V was trimmed by 7 bases and J by 1 base, leaving 13 bases between them. This CDR3 region has 14 residues. DNA of the CDR3: TGTGCCAGCACCTTCCCGTTGGGGAACACTGAAGCTTTCTTT. This translates into CASTFPLGNTEAFF.

This chain uses TRBV6-4 with TRBJ1-1; TRBD1 agrees at 8 bases. The CDR3 is 13 residues long. Unmatched junction bases numbered 3, after V lost 8 bases and J lost 1 base. Germline V gene sequence: CDR1 MRHNA, CDR2 SNTAGT. In DNA, the CDR3 is TGTGCCAGCGCGGACAGGGAGAACACTGAAGCTTTCTTT. This gives the protein CASADRENTEAFF.

About this clonotype: At one boundary the junction diverges from the germline segment, which might be a read error. This CDR3 reads CANSLQEEPFF. CDR3 coding DNA: TGTGCCAACAGCTTACAGGAGGAACCGTTTTTT. The V call is TRBV11-2, the J call TRBJ1-4, with D maybe TRBD1 (5 bases). The CDR3 runs to 11 residues. CDR1 and CDR2 (germline): SGHAT, FQNNGV.